This T cell receptor (beta chain) was sequenced for a study of blood T cell repertoires in COVID-19. Study as a whole: COVID-19 samples collected from the United States, Italy and Spain covered acute and convalescent phases. Nucleic acid was either cDNA or gDNA, and it came from T cells, B-cell-depleted T cells, or PBMCs.

This table comes from immunoSEQ multiplex PCR, and its TCRdb copy is limited to in-frame clones, with some not included. The data show some 200,000 clones, approximately 81% seen once. The CDR3 covers 13 residues. Unmatched junction bases numbered 8, after V lost 4 bases and J lost 5 bases. CDR1 and CDR2 from the germline V gene are GTSNPN and SVGIG (reference sequence). The Seattle patients joined while their infection was active and were tracked longitudinally afterward. The sample was peripheral blood. The sequence was obtained from a woman aged 70 to 79 with COVID-19, enrolled during active disease. The chain couples TRBV30 to TRBJ2-7; 7 bases match TRBD2. The CDR3 DNA follows: TGTGCCTGGATGACGGCGGGAGTACACGAGCAGTACTTC. Its protein product is CAWMTAGVHEQYF.